This T cell receptor (beta chain) was found in a study of technical replicates of blood from a handful of donors. TCRdb's copy holds only in-frame clones and misses some; the assay was immunoSEQ multiplex PCR. The data show about 56,000 clones, nearly 95% seen once. Germline lookup yields CDR1 SGHRS and CDR2 YFSETQ. Between the trimmed V and J ends, which lost 1 base and 4 bases, there was a span of 8 bases. This CDR3 is built from 13 residues. This rearrangement joins TRBV5-1 to TRBJ1-2, with D uncertain. This receptor was taken from a human donor in good health. Some clones in this sample may be carry-over from other donors' samples. The sample was PBMCs. The CDR3 region is CASSLNEPYGYTF. Written as DNA, the CDR3 is TGCGCCAGCAGCTTGAATGAGCCCTATGGCTACACCTTC.